These 27 T cell receptor beta chains were sequenced from one sample in a study of memory CD4+ T cells and cytomegalovirus serostatus. Single viable CD3+CD4+CD8-CD45RO+ cells were sorted as the memory CD4+ T cells. Generated by immunoSEQ multiplex PCR, the TCRdb table keeps only in-frame clones and is missing some. The sample records roughly 48,000 clones, 80% being singletons. The sequencing sample was made of memory CD4+ T cells from blood. The receptors derive from an adult in good health and CMV-seropositive.

This chain links TRBV7-9 with TRBJ2-7; 10 positions agree with TRBD2. CDR1 SEHNR and CDR2 FQNEAQ come from the germline V gene (reference sequence). The J segment lost 1 base and the V segment lost 1 base, leaving 4 bases of the junction unmatched. This CDR3 spans 16 amino acids. CDR3 sequence: CASSLVLAGDSYEQYF. The DNA for the CDR3 is TGTGCCAGCAGCTTAGTCCTAGCGGGGGATTCCTACGAGCAGTACTTC.

The V and J genes are TRBV5-1 and TRBJ2-3, with D uncertain. Deletions cut 5 bases from V and 2 bases from J, with 12 bases between. The length of the CDR3 is 14 residues. Germline loops: CDR1 SGHRS, CDR2 YFSETQ. This CDR3 reads CASSLDPDTDTQYF. In nucleotides, the CDR3 is TGCGCCAGCAGTTTAGACCCCGACACAGATACGCAGTATTTT.

This clone was counted between two and nine times. The chain has TRBV2 and TRBJ1-4; TRBD1 might be the D (5 bases). CDR3 length: 14 amino acids. The V gene lost 8 bases and the J gene lost 7 bases, with 17 bases spanning the gap. Germline values: CDR1 SNHLY, CDR2 FYNNEI. The CDR3 region is CASRQSYAGEKLFF. CDR3 DNA sequence: TGTGCCAGCCGACAGTCTTACGCGGGTGAAAAACTGTTTTTT. Full variable domain (rest looked up from reference TRBV2 and TRBJ1-4): EPEVTQTPSHQVTQMGQEVILRCVPISNHLYFYWYRQILGQKVEFLVSFYNNEISEKSEIFDDQFSVERPDGSNFTLKIRSTKLEDSAMYFCASRQSYAGEKLFFGSGTQLSVL.

V usage is TRBV28 and J usage is TRBJ1-1; D is perhaps TRBD1 (5 bases). Between the trimmed V and J ends, which lost 7 bases and 4 bases, there was a span of 13 bases. Germline CDR1 and CDR2: MDHEN and SYDVKM. The CDR3 length is 13 residues. CDR3 sequence: CASITGTGTEAFF. DNA for the CDR3: TGTGCCAGCATCACCGGGACCGGCACTGAAGCTTTCTTT.

This clone was detected a few times. V usage is TRBV12-5 and J usage is TRBJ1-1; the D is unclear. From germline, CDR1 is LGHNT and CDR2 FRNRAP. Deletions cut 1 base from V and 11 bases from J, with 11 bases between. The CDR3 runs 12 residues. In DNA, the CDR3 is TGTGCTAGTGGTTTGGGATCAACGGGCGCTTTCTTT. As protein: CASGLGSTGAFF.

The CDR3 loop reads CASRKGGTDTQYF. CDR3 DNA: TGTGCCAGCAGGAAGGGTGGGACAGATACGCAGTATTTT. This chain uses TRBV4-2 with TRBJ2-3, with D unclear. The CDR3 contains 13 residues. Trimming cost V 6 bases and J 3 bases, with 10 bases left between them. CDR1 LGHNA and CDR2 YNFKEQ come from the germline V gene.

The V call is TRBV28, the J call TRBJ1-1; 8 positions agree with TRBD1. Germline V CDR1 and CDR2: MDHEN, SYDVKM. CDR3 length: 14 amino acids. After removal of 5 bases from V and 4 bases from J, the junction contained 6 bases not matched to a gene. The CDR3 DNA sequence: TGTGCCAGCAGTCTAATTACAGGGGGCACTGAAGCTTTCTTT. Translated, it gives CASSLITGGTEAFF.

V is TRBV5-4 and J is TRBJ2-1, with D possibly being TRBD1 (6 bases). Germline V gene data show CDR1 as SGHNT and CDR2 as YYREEE (reference sequence). CDR3 length equals 13 residues. V was trimmed by 4 bases and J by 10 bases, leaving 15 bases between them. This CDR3 is CASSIRQDGEQFF. Written as DNA, the CDR3 is TGTGCCAGCAGCATTCGACAGGACGGCGAGCAGTTCTTC.

This chain joins TRBV30 and TRBJ2-7; either TRBD1 or TRBD2 may supply D (5 bases each). The germline CDR1 and CDR2 sequences are GTSNPN and SVGIG (reference sequence). The CDR3 length is 12 residues. The ends were cut back, 3 bases at V and 7 bases at J, with 13 bases in the middle. This CDR3 reads CAWRGRAGEQYF. DNA for the CDR3: TGTGCCTGGAGGGGACGGGCTGGAGAGCAGTACTTC.

This rearrangement joins TRBV7-8 to TRBJ1-5; 11 positions match TRBD1. The CDR3 covers 15 residues. Germline V CDR1 and CDR2: SGHVS, FQNEAQ. Trimming cost V 8 bases and J 4 bases; bases outside gene matches: 7. This CDR3 is CASGSGTGGNQPQHF. The CDR3 nucleotides read TGTGCCAGCGGTTCCGGGACAGGGGGAAATCAGCCCCAGCATTTT.

In the case of this clone: This same CDR3 is encoded by further DNA sequences in the sample. The chain recombines TRBV30 with TRBJ1-5; D might be TRBD1 (6 bases). Germline V gene sequence: CDR1 GTSNPN, CDR2 SVGIG (reference sequence). Trimming stripped 0 bases from V and 5 bases from J, with 8 bases between. The length of the CDR3 is 13 residues. The CDR3 nucleotides are TGTGCCTGGAGTGTAGGGGGTTATCAGCCCCAGCATTTT. Its translation is CAWSVGGYQPQHF.

The chain is built from TRBV7-2 and TRBJ2-2; 9 bases fit TRBD1. Germline V gene lookup returns CDR1 SGHTA and CDR2 FQGNSA. This CDR3 comprises 17 residues. With V trimmed by 2 bases and J by 4 bases, 8 bases remained unmatched. The CDR3 DNA reads TGTGCCAGCAGCTTATCGACAGGGGGGAGTCTCACCGGGGAGCTGTTTTTT. This sequence encodes CASSLSTGGSLTGELFF.

This chain joins TRBV6-1 and TRBJ1-2, with 8 bases that match TRBD1. V gave up 3 bases and J gave up 8 bases; unmatched junction bases: 5. CDR1 and CDR2 (germline): MNHNS, SASEGT. The CDR3 consists of 13 residues. The CDR3 sequence is CASSDQGQAGYTF. DNA for the CDR3: TGTGCCAGCAGTGATCAGGGACAGGCGGGCTACACCTTC.

This chain joins TRBV6-6 and TRBJ2-1; D is undetermined. Looked up from germline, CDR1 is MNHNY and CDR2 is SVGAGI (reference sequence). This CDR3 is 14 amino acids long. With 0 bases removed from V and 8 bases from J, the gap between germline ends came to 11 bases. CDR3 amino acids: CASSYSQAVDEQFF. The CDR3 DNA reads TGTGCCAGCAGTTACTCCCAAGCAGTCGATGAGCAGTTCTTC.

This chain connects TRBV2 to TRBJ2-7; perhaps D is TRBD1 or TRBD2 (5 bases each). V shed 7 bases and J shed 9 bases, with 19 bases lying between them. Germline V gene sequence: CDR1 SNHLY, CDR2 FYNNEI. The CDR3 sequence is 13 residues long. The CDR3 DNA follows: TGTGCCAGCATGGCAGGGACCCCGAGAGGGCAGTACTTC. It encodes CASMAGTPRGQYF.

This rearrangement joins TRBV11-3 to TRBJ2-2; D may be TRBD1 (6 bases). Germline V gene lookup returns CDR1 SGHNT and CDR2 YENEEA. This CDR3 has 15 residues. V was trimmed by 5 bases and J by 9 bases, leaving 19 bases between them. The CDR3 DNA reads as TGTGCCAGCAGCCGGGACAAGGGCGGCAGCCGGGAGCTGTTTTTT. It yields the protein CASSRDKGGSRELFF.

V usage is TRBV5-1 and J usage is TRBJ1-1; a possible D gene is TRBD1 (6 bases). This CDR3 spans 16 amino acids. The V gene lost 0 bases and the J gene lost 0 bases, with 12 bases spanning the gap. Per germline, CDR1 SGHRS and CDR2 YFSETQ. The CDR3 loop is CASSLGDRPLNTEAFF. DNA of the CDR3: TGCGCCAGCAGCTTGGGTGACAGGCCGCTGAACACTGAAGCTTTCTTT.

The chain couples TRBV7-9 to TRBJ2-2; the D is unclear. The germline gives CDR1 SEHNR, CDR2 FQNEAQ (reference sequence). V lost 4 bases and J 4 bases, leaving 25 bases between the germline ends. This CDR3 contains 19 residues. CDR3 loop: CASSYLKGRSGGSTGELFF. CDR3 nucleotide sequence: TGTGCCAGCAGCTATCTTAAGGGCAGATCGGGCGGTAGCACCGGGGAGCTGTTTTTT. The full variable domain, its missing parts supplied by reference TRBV7-9 and TRBJ2-2, is DTGVSQNPRHKITKRGQNVTFRCDPISEHNRLYWYRQTLGQGPEFLTYFQNEAQLEKSRLLSDRFSAERPKGSFSTLEIQRTEQGDSAMYLCASSYLKGRSGGSTGELFFGEGSRLTVL.

The chain recombines TRBV15 with TRBJ1-2; D remains ambiguous. Deletions cut 1 base from V and 3 bases from J, with 12 bases between. Germline loops: CDR1 LNHNV, CDR2 YYDKDF (reference sequence). CDR3 length: 15 amino acids. The CDR3: CATSRGGWEDYGYTF. As DNA, the CDR3 is TGTGCCACCAGCAGAGGCGGGTGGGAAGACTATGGCTACACCTTC.

The chain carries TRBV19 and TRBJ1-1, with D unresolved. Trimming removed 4 bases from V and 1 base from J, with 4 bases in between. The CDR3 has 12 amino acids. Germline V gene sequence: CDR1 LNHDA, CDR2 SQIVND (reference sequence). Here the CDR3 reads CASSRQNTEAFF. CDR3 in DNA: TGTGCCAGTAGTAGACAGAACACTGAAGCTTTCTTT.

This chain joins TRBV19 and TRBJ2-1, with 7 bases fitting TRBD2. Trimming cost V 3 bases and J 0 bases; bases outside gene matches: 8. Germline V gives CDR1 LNHDA, CDR2 SQIVND (reference sequence). The CDR3 is 17 residues long. The CDR3 loop is CASSIREARSSYNEQFF. The CDR3 DNA reads as TGTGCCAGTAGTATCCGGGAGGCTCGAAGCTCCTACAATGAGCAGTTCTTC.

The V call is TRBV19, the J call TRBJ1-5; the D is unclear. The CDR3 sequence is 14 residues long. Trimming took off 1 base at V and 5 bases at J, with 9 bases between the two ends. The germline V gene has CDR1 LNHDA and CDR2 SQIVND (reference sequence). The CDR3 is CASSIGAPDQPQHF. CDR3 sequence (DNA): TGTGCCAGTAGTATAGGGGCCCCTGATCAGCCCCAGCATTTT.

This clone was seen just once. The rearrangement joins TRBV2 to TRBJ1-4; 9 nucleotides line up with TRBD1. The CDR3 totals 16 residues. Germline V gives CDR1 SNHLY, CDR2 FYNNEI. V dropped 4 bases and J dropped 8; count of bases not matched to a gene: 11. DNA of the CDR3: TGTGCCAGCAGTGGACCTCCGGGACAGGGAGGAGAAAAACTGTTTTTT. This gives the protein CASSGPPGQGGEKLFF.

The chain joins TRBV5-4 to TRBJ1-2; 8 nucleotides align to TRBD1. Germline V gives CDR1 SGHNT, CDR2 YYREEE (reference sequence). With V trimmed by 5 bases and J by 1 base, 10 bases remained unmatched. The CDR3 totals 16 residues. The CDR3 sequence is CASRYSQGAINYGYTF. The CDR3 bases are TGTGCCAGCAGATATTCCCAGGGGGCCATTAACTATGGCTACACCTTC. The variable domain in full, with the rest retrieved from reference TRBV5-4 and TRBJ1-2, is ETGVTQSPTHLIKTRGQQVTLRCSSQSGHNTVSWYQQALGQGPQFIFQYYREEENGRGNFPPRFSGLQFPNYSSELNVNALELDDSALYLCASRYSQGAINYGYTFGSGTRLTVV.

The chain recombines TRBV18 with TRBJ2-5, with 12 bases that match TRBD2. From germline, CDR1 is KGHSH and CDR2 LQKENI. This CDR3 has 18 residues. Losses at the gene ends were 3 bases for V and 5 bases for J; bases not matched to a gene: 13. The CDR3 DNA reads TGTGCCAGCTCACCCGACATTGGACTAGCGGGAAAGACTGAGACCCAGTACTTC. It is translated as CASSPDIGLAGKTETQYF.

This clone was picked up one time. V is TRBV6-5 and J is TRBJ1-1, with TRBD1 matching 7 bases. V lost 6 bases, J lost 6 bases, and 7 bases stayed unmatched. Germline V gene data show CDR1 as MNHEY and CDR2 as SVGAGI. This CDR3 is 13 amino acids long. In DNA, the CDR3 is TGTGCCAGCAGACCGGACAGGAGGGCTGAAGCTTTCTTT. It translates to CASRPDRRAEAFF.

The gene calls are TRBV5-1 and TRBJ2-3, with D unresolved. The germline V gene encodes CDR1 SGHRS and CDR2 YFSETQ. With 3 bases removed from V and 1 base from J, the gap between germline ends came to 9 bases. This CDR3 contains 14 residues. The CDR3 coding sequence is TGCGCCAGCAGCTCTGGGTGGGGCACAGATACGCAGTATTTT. Translated: CASSSGWGTDTQYF.